What follows are 18 T cell receptor beta chains derived from one specimen sequenced in a study of T cells expressing NK-cell markers. Using the 5' RACE reads, TCRdb records one entry per CDR3 protein without DNA. This sample's table reports about half a million distinct CDR3 sequences. The specimen sequenced was blood T cells: a sorted CD56 or NKG2C T cell subset, CD4+ or CD8+ T cells, or bulk PBMC T cells (not recorded which). All receptors come from a woman aged 50 to 65 in good health.

J is TRBJ2-1 and V is TRBV5-6; TCRdb's D call, TRBD2, is unchecked because there is no DNA. The CDR3 runs 16 residues. The germline gives CDR1 SGHDT, CDR2 YYEEEE. Here the CDR3 reads CASSLAGRLAGAEQFF.

The V gene is TRBV6-6, the J gene TRBJ1-5; TCRdb outputs TRBD1, but without DNA this stays unchecked. CDR1 is MNHNY, CDR2 SVGAGI, per germline (reference sequence). The CDR3 consists of 13 residues. The CDR3 reads CASSGPGSQPQHF.

This chain connects TRBV12-3 or TRBV12-4 to TRBJ2-2; the TRBD2 assignment by TCRdb is unverifiable without DNA. This CDR3 is 16 amino acids long. The CDR3 loop reads CASSLTSGEGTGELFF.

The chain combines TRBV3-1 with TRBJ1-6; there is no DNA to check the TCRdb D call of TRBD1. The CDR3 consists of 14 residues. Germline CDR1 reads LGHDT; CDR2 reads YNNKEL (reference sequence). CDR3 protein: CASSQGQGASPLHF.

This chain uses TRBV7-2 with TRBJ2-1. This CDR3 contains 15 residues. Germline V gives CDR1 SGHTA, CDR2 FQGNSA. CDR3 sequence: CASSLVLTLDNEQFF.

CDR3 residues: CASSYFLAGGLASYEQYF. This rearrangement joins TRBV6-6 to TRBJ2-7; TCRdb names TRBD2, which stays unverified in the absence of DNA. Germline CDR1 is MNHNY and CDR2 is SVGAGI (reference sequence). The CDR3 length is 18 residues.

J is TRBJ2-5 and V is TRBV12-3 or TRBV12-4; TCRdb's D call of TRBD1 is untestable without DNA. This CDR3 contains 15 residues. This chain's CDR3 is CASSFDGDRVRTQYF.

The chain joins TRBV7-2 to TRBJ2-1. In germline, CDR1 is SGHTA, CDR2 FQGNSA. This CDR3 is 15 amino acids long. The CDR3 region is CASSLGSSRVNEQFF.

The rearrangement joins TRBV29-1 to TRBJ1-1; with no DNA, the TCRdb D assignment of TRBD1 cannot be verified. The CDR3 extends over 13 amino acids. CDR1 and CDR2 (germline): SQVTM, ANQGSEA. The CDR3 is CSVYTGVNTEAFF.

The gene calls are TRBV5-1 and TRBJ2-3; TCRdb's D call, TRBD1, is unchecked because there is no DNA. The CDR3 length is 17 residues. Germline V CDR1 and CDR2: SGHRS, YFSETQ. The CDR3 reads CASSDGPTDPNTDTQYF. The whole variable domain, filled in from reference TRBV5-1 and TRBJ2-3, reads KAGVTQTPRYLIKTRGQQVTLSCSPISGHRSVSWYQQTPGQGLQFLFEYFSETQRNKGNFPGRFSGRQFSNSRSEMNVSTLELGDSALYLCASSDGPTDPNTDTQYFGPGTRLTVL.

This chain connects TRBV6-5 to TRBJ2-6; TCRdb reports TRBD1, a call that lacks DNA to check it against. This CDR3 contains 16 residues. Germline lookup yields CDR1 MNHEY and CDR2 SVGAGI. The CDR3 spells CASSGNRIGGANVLTF.

The CDR3: CATSRGGLAVTMPQFF. The chain employs TRBV15 and TRBJ2-1; TCRdb picks TRBD2, but there is no DNA to check that call. Germline loops: CDR1 LNHNV, CDR2 YYDKDF (reference sequence). This CDR3 has 16 amino acids.

This chain uses TRBV20-1 with TRBJ2-1; TCRdb designates TRBD1, a call that cannot be tested without DNA. The CDR3 sequence is 17 residues long. Germline V lookup: CDR1 DFQATT, CDR2 SNEGSKA (reference sequence). CDR3 in amino acids: CSARDPARAGGDNEQFF.

The J gene is TRBJ1-3, the V gene TRBV12-3 or TRBV12-4; TCRdb returns TRBD1, unconfirmable since there is no DNA. This CDR3 has 16 residues. This CDR3 reads CASRRGQLISGNTIYF.

The chain has TRBV5-4 and TRBJ1-2; TCRdb's D call, TRBD1, is unchecked because there is no DNA. The CDR3 has 15 residues. Germline V gene sequence: CDR1 SGHNT, CDR2 YYREEE (reference sequence). CDR3 amino acids: CASRGTGGMNYGYTF.

This chain connects TRBV29-1 to TRBJ1-1; absent DNA, TCRdb's TRBD1 call cannot be checked. The CDR3 is 13 amino acids. Germline V lookup: CDR1 SQVTM, CDR2 ANQGSEA. CDR3 loop: CSVVGAMNTEAFF.

CDR3 amino acids: CSASDRVAGAFF. The chain has TRBV20-1 and TRBJ1-1; there is no DNA to check the TCRdb D call of TRBD1. Looked up from germline, CDR1 is DFQATT and CDR2 is SNEGSKA (reference sequence). This CDR3 contains 12 residues.

This sequence joins TRBV6-5 and TRBJ2-1; the TCRdb D gene call, TRBD2, has no DNA to confirm it. CDR3 length: 13 residues. The germline V gene has CDR1 MNHEY and CDR2 SVGAGI. CDR3: CASSYSTAGEQFF.